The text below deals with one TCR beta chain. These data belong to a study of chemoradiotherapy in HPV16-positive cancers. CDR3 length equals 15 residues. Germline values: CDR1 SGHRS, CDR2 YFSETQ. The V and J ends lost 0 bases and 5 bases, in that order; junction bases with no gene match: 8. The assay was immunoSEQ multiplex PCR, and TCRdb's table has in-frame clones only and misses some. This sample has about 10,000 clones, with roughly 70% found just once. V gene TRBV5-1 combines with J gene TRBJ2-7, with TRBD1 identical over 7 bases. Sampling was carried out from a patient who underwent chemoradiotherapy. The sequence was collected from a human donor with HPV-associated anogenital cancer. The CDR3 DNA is TGCGCCAGCAGCTTGGAGGCGACAGGGTACGACGAGCAGTACTTC. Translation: CASSLEATGYDEQYF.